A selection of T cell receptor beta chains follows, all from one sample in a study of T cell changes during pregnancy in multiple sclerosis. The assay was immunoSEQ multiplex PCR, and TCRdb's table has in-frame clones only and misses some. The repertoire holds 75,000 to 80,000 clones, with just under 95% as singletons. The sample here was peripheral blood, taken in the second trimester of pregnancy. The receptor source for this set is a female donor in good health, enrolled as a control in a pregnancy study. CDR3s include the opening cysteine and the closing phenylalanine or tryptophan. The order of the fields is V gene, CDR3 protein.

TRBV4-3,CASSRDPGSVELFF
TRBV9,CASSAAPPGGNYTF
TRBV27,CASSRSSNEQFF
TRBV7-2,CASSLLTGDSNQPQHF
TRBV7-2,CASSLAASRVDTQYF
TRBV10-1,CASSDDDRCRIQYF
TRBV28,CASSRSRGGLYNEQFF
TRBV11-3,CASTLSTSGGRVNTGELFF
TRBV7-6,CASSLGGQYEQYF
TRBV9,CASSVGGAQETQYF
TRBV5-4,CASSLERREGAKNIQYF
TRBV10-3,CAISETGQGAGETQYF
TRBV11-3,CASSPRGASTDTQYF
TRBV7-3,CASSLYTGAHNEQFF
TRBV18,CASSRLANSQGSGNTIYF
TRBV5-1,CASSLGTDYEQYF
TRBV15,CATSRDWTGGYEQYF
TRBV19,CASVADRRNSPLHF
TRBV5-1,CASSFRGGTGQDSPLHF
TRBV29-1,CSGGVRTLNTEAFF
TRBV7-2,CASSTTDSEGGYTF
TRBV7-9,CASSRDTTNEKLFF
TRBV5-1,CASSANKNTEAFF